This entry lists 16 T cell receptor beta chains sequenced from one sample in a study of vaccination effects on CD4 cells after COVID-19. Sequencing in the ViraFEST assay came after antigen-specific CD4+ T cells had been expanded with viral peptide pools, which were used to stimulate PBMC. After roughly eleven days in culture, the CD4+ T cells were isolated. Vaccinated participants had no history of SARS-CoV-2 infection and tested negative for nucleocapsid antibodies. These receptors have no known antigen. Clones were read by immunoSEQ multiplex PCR, and TCRdb kept only the in-frame ones, dropping some. Here the sample spans around 36,000 clones, 70% being singletons. This sample comprised CD4+ T cells from PBMCs cultured with SARS-CoV-2 spike peptides, obtained before COVID-19 vaccination. Receptors originate from a human donor who received a COVID-19 vaccine.

V and J are TRBV3-1 (or the pseudogene TRBV3-2) and TRBJ1-1; no firm D call. CDR3 length: 13 amino acids. Germline V CDR1 and CDR2: LGHDT, YNNKEL (reference sequence). V was shortened by 6 bases and J by 1 base, with 9 bases between the two germline ends. The CDR3 nucleotides are TGTGCCAGCAGGTCACGGGGGAACACTGAAGCTTTCTTT. This sequence encodes CASRSRGNTEAFF.

This chain joins TRBV11-2 and TRBJ2-7; possibly TRBD1 for D (6 bases). Trimming pared 0 bases from V and 3 bases from J, leaving 9 bases between. This CDR3 has 14 amino acids. The germline CDR1 and CDR2 sequences are SGHAT and FQNNGV. In DNA form, the CDR3 reads TGTGCCAGCAGCTTAGAGGGGGCGATCTACGAGCAGTACTTC. Translation: CASSLEGAIYEQYF.

The chain uses TRBV7-2 and TRBJ2-7, with 12 bases fitting TRBD2. The germline V gene encodes CDR1 SGHTA and CDR2 FQGNSA. The CDR3 totals 18 residues. The trim removed 3 bases at V and 5 bases at J, leaving 14 bases unmatched. CDR3 in DNA: TGTGCCAGCAGCTTGGGCCTAGCGGGAGGGCCTCGGCGGGACGAGCAGTACTTC. Its protein product is CASSLGLAGGPRRDEQYF.

The rearrangement uses TRBV9 and TRBJ1-1, with D unresolved. The CDR3 runs 15 residues. Germline V gene data show CDR1 as SGDLS and CDR2 as YYNGEE. The V gene lost 0 bases and the J gene lost 1 base, with 10 bases spanning the gap. CDR3 residues: CASSVEPGWNTEAFF. Here the CDR3 DNA reads TGTGCCAGCAGCGTAGAGCCGGGGTGGAACACTGAAGCTTTCTTT.

The CDR3 loop reads CASSASTGPQETQYF. The CDR3 DNA reads as TGTGCCAGCAGCGCCTCGACAGGGCCCCAAGAGACCCAGTACTTC. This rearrangement joins TRBV9 to TRBJ2-5, with 7 bases fitting TRBD1. V lost 3 bases, J lost 1 base, and 6 bases stayed unmatched. CDR1 is SGDLS, CDR2 YYNGEE, per germline. This CDR3 contains 15 residues.

The chain employs TRBV5-1 and TRBJ2-1; TRBD1 matches at 7 bases. The V gene's germline CDR1 is SGHRS and CDR2 YFSETQ. The CDR3 consists of 15 residues. V was clipped by 4 bases and J by 6 bases; unmatched bases: 10. The DNA for the CDR3 is TGCGCCAGCAGCCTACAGGGGACCCCCGGCAATGAGCAGTTCTTC. Protein sequence: CASSLQGTPGNEQFF.

The chain uses TRBV14 and TRBJ2-4; D may be TRBD1 (7 bases). The germline gives CDR1 SGHDN, CDR2 FVKESK. Trimming took 4 bases from V and 7 from J, leaving 14 bases between them. This CDR3 spans 14 amino acids. The CDR3 DNA sequence: TGTGCCAGCAGCCCGGGGCCAGGGGGGAACATTCAGTACTTC. Protein: CASSPGPGGNIQYF. The full variable domain, in which reference TRBV14 and TRBJ2-4 provide the parts outside the CDR3, is EAGVTQFPSHSVIEKGQTVTLRCDPISGHDNLYWYRRVMGKEIKFLLHFVKESKQDESGMPNNRFLAERTGGTYSTLKVQPAELEDSGVYFCASSPGPGGNIQYFGAGTRLSVL.

The V and J genes are TRBV7-9 and TRBJ1-6, with a possible D match to TRBD1 (5 bases). The CDR3 extends over 14 amino acids. The germline CDR1 and CDR2 sequences are SEHNR and FQNEAQ (reference sequence). Trimming left V 4 bases short and J 6 bases short, with 10 bases between. The CDR3 reads CASSWGGSNSPLHF. The CDR3 DNA reads as TGTGCCAGCAGCTGGGGGGGGTCTAATTCACCCCTCCACTTT. The full variable domain, completed using reference TRBV7-9 and TRBJ1-6, is DTGVSQNPRHKITKRGQNVTFRCDPISEHNRLYWYRQTLGQGPEFLTYFQNEAQLEKSRLLSDRFSAERPKGSFSTLEIQRTEQGDSAMYLCASSWGGSNSPLHFGNGTRLTVT.

This clone was recorded only once. V gene TRBV7-9 combines with J gene TRBJ2-5, with no clear D. This CDR3 has 11 residues. Trimming left V 4 bases short and J 4 bases short, with 4 bases between. CDR1 is SEHNR, CDR2 FQNEAQ, per germline (reference sequence). The CDR3 DNA reads as TGTGCCAGCAGCTCCTTAGAGACCCAGTACTTC. Its protein is CASSSLETQYF.

V is TRBV11-2 and J is TRBJ2-1; 10 bases align to TRBD2. V lost 5 bases, J lost 5 bases, and 9 bases stayed unmatched. This CDR3 is built from 16 residues. CDR1 SGHAT and CDR2 FQNNGV come from the germline V gene. Here the CDR3 reads CASSPATSGLHNEQFF. CDR3 sequence (DNA): TGTGCCAGCAGCCCGGCGACTAGCGGGCTACACAATGAGCAGTTCTTC.

The chain joins TRBV2 to TRBJ2-7, with unresolved D. Trimming shortened V by 6 bases and J by 0 bases, and 18 bases separated the two germline ends. The germline V gene has CDR1 SNHLY and CDR2 FYNNEI. There are 16 residues in the CDR3. In DNA form, the CDR3 reads TGTGCCAGCAGACGGGCCGCCGGTTCCAGCTCCTACGAGCAGTACTTC. Translating it yields CASRRAAGSSSYEQYF.

The V call is TRBV9, the J call TRBJ1-1; no firm D call. The CDR3 contains 13 residues. Trimming left V 1 base short and J 3 bases short, with 7 bases between. Germline CDR1 is SGDLS and CDR2 is YYNGEE. The CDR3 sequence is CASSVPIYTEAFF. The CDR3 DNA reads TGTGCCAGCAGCGTACCCATTTACACTGAAGCTTTCTTT.

The J gene is TRBJ2-2, the V gene TRBV5-4; D is undetermined. This CDR3 has 13 residues. Germline loops: CDR1 SGHNT, CDR2 YYREEE (reference sequence). V dropped 0 bases and J dropped 4 bases, with 4 bases sitting between them. The DNA for the CDR3 is TGTGCCAGCAGCTTGGATCGCACCGGGGAGCTGTTTTTT. As protein: CASSLDRTGELFF.

The chain joins TRBV27 to TRBJ1-3; tentative D call: TRBD1 (6 bases). V lost 7 bases and J 0 bases, leaving 13 bases between the germline ends. CDR3 size: 15 residues. CDR1 MNHEY and CDR2 SMNVEV come from the germline V gene (reference sequence). The CDR3 region has the DNA TGTGCCAGCAAAACAGACAGGCACTCTGGAAACACCATATATTTT. Its protein is CASKTDRHSGNTIYF.

This chain connects TRBV4-3 to TRBJ1-2; D is undetermined. V lost 0 bases and J lost 7, with 21 bases in between. Germline V CDR1 and CDR2: LGHNA, YSLEER. This CDR3 region has 17 residues. CDR3: CASSQDGQASYRFGYTF. The CDR3 DNA reads as TGCGCCAGCAGCCAAGATGGGCAGGCCTCTTATCGATTTGGCTACACCTTC.

V gene TRBV18 combines with J gene TRBJ2-3, with D perhaps TRBD2 (5 bases). The ends were cut back, 0 bases at V and 3 bases at J, with 7 bases in the middle. Germline values: CDR1 KGHSH, CDR2 LQKENI. The CDR3 loop spans 14 amino acids. CDR3: CASSPPVATDTQYF. The CDR3 DNA sequence: TGTGCCAGCTCACCACCGGTAGCGACAGATACGCAGTATTTT. The full variable domain, its missing parts supplied by reference TRBV18 and TRBJ2-3, is NAGVMQNPRHLVRRRGQEARLRCSPMKGHSHVYWYRQLPEEGLKFMVYLQKENIIDESGMPKERFSAEFPKEGPSILRIQQVVRGDSAAYFCASSPPVATDTQYFGPGTRLTVL.